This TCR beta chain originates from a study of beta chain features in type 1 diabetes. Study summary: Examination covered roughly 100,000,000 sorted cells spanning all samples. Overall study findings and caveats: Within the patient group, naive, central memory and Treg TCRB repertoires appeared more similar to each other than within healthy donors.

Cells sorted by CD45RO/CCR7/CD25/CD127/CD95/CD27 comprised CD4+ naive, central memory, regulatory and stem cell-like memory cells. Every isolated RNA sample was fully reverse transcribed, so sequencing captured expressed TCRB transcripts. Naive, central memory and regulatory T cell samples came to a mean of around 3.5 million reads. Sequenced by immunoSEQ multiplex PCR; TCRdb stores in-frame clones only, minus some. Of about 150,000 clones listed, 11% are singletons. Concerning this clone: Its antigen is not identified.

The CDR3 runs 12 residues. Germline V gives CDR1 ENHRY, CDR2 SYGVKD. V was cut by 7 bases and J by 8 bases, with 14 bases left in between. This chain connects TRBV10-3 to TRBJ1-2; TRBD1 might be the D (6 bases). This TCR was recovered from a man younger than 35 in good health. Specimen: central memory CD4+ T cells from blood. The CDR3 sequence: CAITSLGGGYTF. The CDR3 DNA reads TGTGCCATCACGAGTCTAGGGGGAGGCTACACCTTC.